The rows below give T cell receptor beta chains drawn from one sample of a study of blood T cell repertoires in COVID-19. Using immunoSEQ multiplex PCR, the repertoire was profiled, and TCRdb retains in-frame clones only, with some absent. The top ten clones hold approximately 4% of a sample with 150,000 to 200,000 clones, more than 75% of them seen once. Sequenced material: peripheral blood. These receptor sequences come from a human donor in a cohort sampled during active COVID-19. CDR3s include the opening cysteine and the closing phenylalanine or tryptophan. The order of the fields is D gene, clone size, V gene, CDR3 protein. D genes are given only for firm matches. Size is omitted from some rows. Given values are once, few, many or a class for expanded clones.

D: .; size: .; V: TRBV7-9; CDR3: CASSLGANSYEQYF
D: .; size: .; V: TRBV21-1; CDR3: CASSKDRVSGAPPYGYTF
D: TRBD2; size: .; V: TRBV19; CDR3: CASSISRGLAFNSYNEQFF
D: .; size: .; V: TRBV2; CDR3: CASGLQGNNSPLHF
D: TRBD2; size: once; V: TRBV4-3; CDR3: CASSLRLAGGPGTDTQYF
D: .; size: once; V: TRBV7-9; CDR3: CASNVGVREKLFF
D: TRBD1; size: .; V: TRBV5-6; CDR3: CASSLEGQGRNEQFF
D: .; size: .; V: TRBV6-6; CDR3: CASLLGGIGSNYGYTF
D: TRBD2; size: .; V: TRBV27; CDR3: CASSLLAGEDETQYF
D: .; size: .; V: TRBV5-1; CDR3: CASSFTANTEAFF
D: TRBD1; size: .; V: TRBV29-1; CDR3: CSVLGTGVSHEQYF
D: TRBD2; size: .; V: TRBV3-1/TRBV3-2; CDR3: CASSQGGGGAYEQYF
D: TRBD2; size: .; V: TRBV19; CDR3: CASSRVAGGPGANVLTF
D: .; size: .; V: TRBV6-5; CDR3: CASNRRQDSQAFF
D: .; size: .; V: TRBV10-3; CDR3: CAISFQGTYGYTF